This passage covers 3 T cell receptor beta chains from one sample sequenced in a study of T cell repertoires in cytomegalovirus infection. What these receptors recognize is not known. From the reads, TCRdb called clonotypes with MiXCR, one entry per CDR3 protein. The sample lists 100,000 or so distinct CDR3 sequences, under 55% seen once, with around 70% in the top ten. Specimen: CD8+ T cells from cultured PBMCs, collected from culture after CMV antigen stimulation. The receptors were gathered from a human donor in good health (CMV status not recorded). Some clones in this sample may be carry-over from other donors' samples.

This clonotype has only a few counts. The CDR3 nucleotides read TGTGCCAGCAGCCGCGGGCAGGGGCCAGGCTATGGCTACACCTTC. It yields the protein CASSRGQGPGYGYTF. The chain is built from TRBV7-2 and TRBJ1-2, with D possibly matching TRBD1 (6 bases). This CDR3 is built from 15 residues. V lost 5 bases and J 4 bases, leaving 17 bases between the germline ends. The germline V gene has CDR1 SGHTA and CDR2 FQGNSA.

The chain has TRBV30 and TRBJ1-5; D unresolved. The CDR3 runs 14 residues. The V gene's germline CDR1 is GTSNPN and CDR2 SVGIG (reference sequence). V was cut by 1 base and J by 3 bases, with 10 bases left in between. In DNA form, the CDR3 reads TGTGCCTGGAGTGAAAGTCAGTTCAATCAGCCCCAGCATTTT. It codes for CAWSESQFNQPQHF.

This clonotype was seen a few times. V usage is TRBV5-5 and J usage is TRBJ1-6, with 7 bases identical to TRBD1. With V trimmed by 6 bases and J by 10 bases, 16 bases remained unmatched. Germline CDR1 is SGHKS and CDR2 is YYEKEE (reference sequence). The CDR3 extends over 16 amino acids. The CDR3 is CASTQRPGTAGSPLHF. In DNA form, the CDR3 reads TGTGCCAGCACCCAGCGTCCCGGGACAGCTGGATCACCCCTCCACTTT.